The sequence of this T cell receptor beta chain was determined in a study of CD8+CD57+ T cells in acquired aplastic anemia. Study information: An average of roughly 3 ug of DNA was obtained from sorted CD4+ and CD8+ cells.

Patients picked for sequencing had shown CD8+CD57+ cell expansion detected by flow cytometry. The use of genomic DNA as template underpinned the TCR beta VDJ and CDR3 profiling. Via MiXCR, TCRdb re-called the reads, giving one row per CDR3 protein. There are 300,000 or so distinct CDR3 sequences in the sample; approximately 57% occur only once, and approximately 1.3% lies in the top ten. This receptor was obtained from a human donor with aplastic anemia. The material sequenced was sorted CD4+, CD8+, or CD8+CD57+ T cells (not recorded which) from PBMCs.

The CDR3 region has the DNA TGTGCCAGTAGCCCCGACCCCCCTAGCGGGGGGCGGTCCCACGAGCAGTACTTC. Its translation: CASSPDPPSGGRSHEQYF. This chain uses TRBV19 with TRBJ2-7; 11 bases fit TRBD2. Germline V gene data show CDR1 as LNHDA and CDR2 as SQIVND (reference sequence). V gave up 6 bases and J gave up 5 bases; unmatched junction bases: 18. This CDR3 region has 18 residues.